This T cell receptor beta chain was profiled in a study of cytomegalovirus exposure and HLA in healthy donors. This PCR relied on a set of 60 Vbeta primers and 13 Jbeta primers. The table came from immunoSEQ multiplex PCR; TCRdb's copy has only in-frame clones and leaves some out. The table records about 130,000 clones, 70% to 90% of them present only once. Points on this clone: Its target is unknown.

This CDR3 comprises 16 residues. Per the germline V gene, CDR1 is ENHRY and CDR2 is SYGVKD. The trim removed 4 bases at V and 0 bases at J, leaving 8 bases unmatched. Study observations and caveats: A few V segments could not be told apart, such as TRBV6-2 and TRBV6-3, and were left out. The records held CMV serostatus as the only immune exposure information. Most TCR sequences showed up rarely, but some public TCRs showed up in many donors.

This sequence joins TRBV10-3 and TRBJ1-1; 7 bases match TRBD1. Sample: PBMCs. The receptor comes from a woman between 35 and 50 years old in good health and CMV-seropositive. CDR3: CAISGPRTGMNTEAFF. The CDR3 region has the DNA TGTGCCATCAGTGGGCCCCGGACAGGTATGAACACTGAAGCTTTCTTT.